One T cell receptor (beta chain) is described in this entry. Its cognate antigen is unknown. CDR3 length equals 14 residues. TCRdb's table, derived via immunoSEQ multiplex PCR, lists solely in-frame clones and lacks some. The repertoire holds tens of thousands of clones, 65% to 85% seen once, with 7.5% to 10% in the top ten. This sample is part of a study of T cells in localized non-small cell lung cancer. Study-wide findings and caveats: Prolonged overall survival went with higher T cell density in the blood. Clonality of T cells reached its maximum in uninvolved adjacent lung, surpassing tumor. Multi-region tumor sequencing was not done, so intratumor heterogeneity could not be excluded. Detection in adjacent lung was observed for a median 57 of the top 100 tumor clones.

This clonotype was sampled from an older female donor with stage I lung adenocarcinoma. J is TRBJ1-4 and V is TRBV21-1. TRBV21-1 constitutes a pseudogene. Sequenced here: peripheral blood, sampled before any cancer treatment. CDR3 region: CASSKLRNGEKLFF. DNA for the CDR3: TGTGCCAGCAGCAAACTAAGAAACGGGGAAAAACTGTTTTTT.